The subject of this entry is one T cell receptor (beta chain). The sample comes from a study of radiotherapy plus CTLA-4 blockade in lung cancer. For the study at large: Disease control was seen in approximately 31% of patients, objective responses in 18%.

Sequenced by immunoSEQ multiplex PCR; TCRdb stores in-frame clones only, minus some. The data show just over 35,000 clones, 75% to 90% seen once. Trimming shortened V by 0 bases and J by 5 bases, and 16 bases separated the two germline ends. Looked up from germline, CDR1 is LGHNA and CDR2 is YSLEER. The CDR3 length is 16 residues. The chain employs TRBV4-3 and TRBJ1-1; D is possibly TRBD1 (6 bases). The input for sequencing was peripheral blood, taken from a patient treated with radiotherapy plus ipilimumab. The receptor was derived from a human donor with non-small cell lung cancer who had stable disease on radiotherapy plus ipilimumab. The CDR3 spells CASSQDLVGAGTEAFF. CDR3 coding DNA: TGCGCCAGCAGCCAAGATTTGGTGGGGGCAGGTACTGAAGCTTTCTTT.